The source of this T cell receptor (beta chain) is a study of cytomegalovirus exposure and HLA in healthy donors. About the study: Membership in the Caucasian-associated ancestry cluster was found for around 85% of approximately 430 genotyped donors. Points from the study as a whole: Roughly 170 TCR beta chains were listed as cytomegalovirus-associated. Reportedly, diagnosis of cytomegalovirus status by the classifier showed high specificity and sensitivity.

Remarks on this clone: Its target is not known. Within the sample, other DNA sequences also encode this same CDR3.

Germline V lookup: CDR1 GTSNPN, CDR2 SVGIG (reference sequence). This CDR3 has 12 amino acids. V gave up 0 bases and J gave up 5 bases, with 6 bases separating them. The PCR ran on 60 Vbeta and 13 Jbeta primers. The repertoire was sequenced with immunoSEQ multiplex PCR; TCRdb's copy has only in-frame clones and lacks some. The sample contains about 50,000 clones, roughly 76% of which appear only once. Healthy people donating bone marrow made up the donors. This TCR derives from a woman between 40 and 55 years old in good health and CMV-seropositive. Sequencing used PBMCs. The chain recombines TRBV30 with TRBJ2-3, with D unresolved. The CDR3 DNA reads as TGTGCCTGGAGTGTCGGCGGAGATACGCAGTATTTT. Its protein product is CAWSVGGDTQYF.